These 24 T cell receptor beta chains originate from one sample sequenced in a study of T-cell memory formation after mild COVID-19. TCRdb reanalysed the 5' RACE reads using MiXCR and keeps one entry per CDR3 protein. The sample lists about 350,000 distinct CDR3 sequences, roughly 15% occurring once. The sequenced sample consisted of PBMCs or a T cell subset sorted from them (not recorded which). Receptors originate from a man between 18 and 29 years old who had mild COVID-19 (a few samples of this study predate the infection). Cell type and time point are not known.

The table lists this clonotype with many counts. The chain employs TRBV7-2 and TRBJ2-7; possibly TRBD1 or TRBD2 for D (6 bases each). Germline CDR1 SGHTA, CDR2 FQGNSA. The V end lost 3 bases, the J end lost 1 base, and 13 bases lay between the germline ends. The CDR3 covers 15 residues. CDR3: CASSFLGGMSYEQYF. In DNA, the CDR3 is TGTGCCAGCAGCTTCCTAGGGGGGATGTCCTACGAGCAGTACTTC.

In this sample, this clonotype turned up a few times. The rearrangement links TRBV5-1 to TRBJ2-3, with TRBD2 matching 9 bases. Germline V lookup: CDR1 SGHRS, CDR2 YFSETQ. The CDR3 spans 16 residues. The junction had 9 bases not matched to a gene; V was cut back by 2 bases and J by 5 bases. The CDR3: CASSFPRGGAGDTQYF. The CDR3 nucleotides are TGCGCCAGCAGCTTTCCTCGCGGGGGGGCGGGAGATACGCAGTATTTT.

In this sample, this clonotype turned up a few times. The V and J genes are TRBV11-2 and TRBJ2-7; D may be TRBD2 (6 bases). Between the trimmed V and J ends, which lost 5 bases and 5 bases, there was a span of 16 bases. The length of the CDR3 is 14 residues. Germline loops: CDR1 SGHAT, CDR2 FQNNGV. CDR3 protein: CASSGLAKPHEQYV. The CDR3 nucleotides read TGTGCCAGCAGCGGGCTAGCGAAGCCCCACGAGCAGTACGTC.

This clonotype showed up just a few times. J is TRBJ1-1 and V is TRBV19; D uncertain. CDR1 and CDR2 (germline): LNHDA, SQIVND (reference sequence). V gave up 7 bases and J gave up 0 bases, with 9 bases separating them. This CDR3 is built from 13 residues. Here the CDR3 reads CASTLLVNTEAFF. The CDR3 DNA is TGTGCCAGTACTTTACTCGTGAACACTGAAGCTTTCTTT.

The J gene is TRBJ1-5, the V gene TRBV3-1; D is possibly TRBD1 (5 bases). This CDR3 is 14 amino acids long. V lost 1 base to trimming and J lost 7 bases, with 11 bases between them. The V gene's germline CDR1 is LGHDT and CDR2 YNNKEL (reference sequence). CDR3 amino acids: CASSQAGPGQPQHF. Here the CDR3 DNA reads TGTGCCAGCAGCCAAGCAGGGCCGGGCCAGCCCCAGCATTTT.

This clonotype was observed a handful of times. The CDR3 sequence is CASSSPSGSQAGYTF. CDR3 nucleotide sequence: TGTGCCAGCAGCTCACCTTCTGGGTCCCAGGCTGGCTACACCTTC. The chain employs TRBV5-6 and TRBJ1-2, with D unresolved. The CDR3 contains 15 residues. V dropped 3 bases and J dropped 7 bases, with 19 bases sitting between them. Germline V lookup: CDR1 SGHDT, CDR2 YYEEEE.

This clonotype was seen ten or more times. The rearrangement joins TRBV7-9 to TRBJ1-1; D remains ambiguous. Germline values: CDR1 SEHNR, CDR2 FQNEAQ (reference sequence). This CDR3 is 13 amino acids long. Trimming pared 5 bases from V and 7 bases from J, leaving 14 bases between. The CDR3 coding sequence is TGTGCCAGCAGCCCACTCTCCCTGAGTGAAGCTTTCTTT. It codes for CASSPLSLSEAFF.

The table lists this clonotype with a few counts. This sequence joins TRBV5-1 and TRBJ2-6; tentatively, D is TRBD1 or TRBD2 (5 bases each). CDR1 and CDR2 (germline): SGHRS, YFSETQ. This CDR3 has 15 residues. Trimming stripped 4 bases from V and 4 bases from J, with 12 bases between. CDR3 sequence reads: CASSRGADGANVLTF. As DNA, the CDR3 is TGCGCCAGCAGCCGAGGGGCTGACGGGGCCAACGTCCTGACTTTC.

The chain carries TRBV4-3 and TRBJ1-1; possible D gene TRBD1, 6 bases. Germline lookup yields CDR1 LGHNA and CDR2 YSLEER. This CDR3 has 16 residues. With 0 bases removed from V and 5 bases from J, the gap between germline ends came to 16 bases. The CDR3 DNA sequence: TGCGCCAGCAGCCAAGACCCTAACAGGGTTCGGACTGAAGCTTTCTTT. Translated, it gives CASSQDPNRVRTEAFF.

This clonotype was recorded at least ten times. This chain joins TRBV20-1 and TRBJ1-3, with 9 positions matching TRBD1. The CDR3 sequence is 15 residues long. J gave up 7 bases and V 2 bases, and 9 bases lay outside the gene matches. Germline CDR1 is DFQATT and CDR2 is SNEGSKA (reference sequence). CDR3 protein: CSARTAGTGTNTIYF. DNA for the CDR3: TGCAGTGCTAGAACGGCCGGGACAGGGACGAACACCATATATTTT.

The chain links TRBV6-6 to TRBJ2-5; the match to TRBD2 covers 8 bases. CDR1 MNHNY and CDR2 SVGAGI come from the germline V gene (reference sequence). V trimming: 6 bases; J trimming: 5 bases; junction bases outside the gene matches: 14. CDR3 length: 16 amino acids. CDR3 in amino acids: CASRITAPGGIETQYF. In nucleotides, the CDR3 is TGTGCCAGCAGAATCACCGCCCCGGGGGGGATCGAGACCCAGTACTTC.

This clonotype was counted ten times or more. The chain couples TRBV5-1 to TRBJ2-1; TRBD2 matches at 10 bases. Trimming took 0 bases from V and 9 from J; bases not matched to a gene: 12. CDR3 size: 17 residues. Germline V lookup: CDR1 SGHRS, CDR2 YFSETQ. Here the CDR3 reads CASSLGPLAGDLTEQFF. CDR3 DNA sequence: TGCGCCAGCAGCTTGGGTCCCCTAGCGGGGGATCTTACTGAGCAGTTCTTC.

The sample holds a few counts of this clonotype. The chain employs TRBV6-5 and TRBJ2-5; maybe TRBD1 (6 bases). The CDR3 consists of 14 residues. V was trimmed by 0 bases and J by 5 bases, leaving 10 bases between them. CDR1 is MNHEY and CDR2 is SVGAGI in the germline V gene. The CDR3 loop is CASSYSTGWETQYF. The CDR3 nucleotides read TGTGCCAGCAGTTACTCGACAGGTTGGGAGACCCAGTACTTC.

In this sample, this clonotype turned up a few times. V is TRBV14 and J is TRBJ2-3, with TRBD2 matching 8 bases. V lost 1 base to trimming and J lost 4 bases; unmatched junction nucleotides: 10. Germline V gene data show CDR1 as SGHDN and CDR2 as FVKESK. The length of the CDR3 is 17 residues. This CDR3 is CASSQGGLAGLPDTQYF. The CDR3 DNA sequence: TGTGCCAGCAGCCAAGGTGGGCTAGCGGGCCTCCCAGATACGCAGTATTTT.

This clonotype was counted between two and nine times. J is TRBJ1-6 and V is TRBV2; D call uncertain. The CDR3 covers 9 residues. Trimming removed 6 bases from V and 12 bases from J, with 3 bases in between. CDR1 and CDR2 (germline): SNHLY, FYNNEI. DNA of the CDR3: TGTGCCAGCAGGGAACCCCTCCACTTT. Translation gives CASREPLHF.

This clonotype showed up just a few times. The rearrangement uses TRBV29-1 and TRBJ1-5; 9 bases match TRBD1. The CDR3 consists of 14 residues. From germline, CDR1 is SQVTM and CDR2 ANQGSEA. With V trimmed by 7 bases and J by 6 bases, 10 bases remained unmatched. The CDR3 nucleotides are TGCAGCGCCAGGACAGGGGTATCAGGTCAGCCCCAGCATTTT. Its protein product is CSARTGVSGQPQHF.

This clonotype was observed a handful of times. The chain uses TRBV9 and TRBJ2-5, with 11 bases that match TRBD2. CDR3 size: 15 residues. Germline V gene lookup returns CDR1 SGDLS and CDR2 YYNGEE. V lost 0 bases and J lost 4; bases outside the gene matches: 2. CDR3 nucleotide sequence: TGTGCCAGCAGCGTAGCGGGACTAGCGGTAGAGACCCAGTACTTC. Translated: CASSVAGLAVETQYF.

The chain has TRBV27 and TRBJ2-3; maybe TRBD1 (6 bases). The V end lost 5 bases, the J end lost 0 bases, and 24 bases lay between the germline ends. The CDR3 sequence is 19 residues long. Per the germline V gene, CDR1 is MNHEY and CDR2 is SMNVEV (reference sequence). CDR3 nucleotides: TGTGCCAGCAGTCTGCAACAGGGCCCCAGATTAACTAGCACAGATACGCAGTATTTT. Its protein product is CASSLQQGPRLTSTDTQYF.

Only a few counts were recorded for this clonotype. The CDR3 reads CASSETSTGGNTIYF. The CDR3 DNA is TGTGCCAGCAGTGAGACTTCGACAGGGGGAAACACCATATATTTT. The chain is built from TRBV25-1 and TRBJ1-3; 7 bases map to TRBD1. The germline CDR1 and CDR2 sequences are MGHDK and SYGVNS. J was trimmed by 4 bases and V by 3 bases; bases with no gene match: 6. This CDR3 contains 15 residues.

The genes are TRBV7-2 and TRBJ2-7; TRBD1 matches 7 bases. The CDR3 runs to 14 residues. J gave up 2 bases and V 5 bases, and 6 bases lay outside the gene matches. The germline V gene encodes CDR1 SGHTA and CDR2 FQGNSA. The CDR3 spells CASSIYRGPYEQYV. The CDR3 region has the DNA TGTGCCAGCAGCATCTACAGGGGACCCTACGAGCAGTACGTC.

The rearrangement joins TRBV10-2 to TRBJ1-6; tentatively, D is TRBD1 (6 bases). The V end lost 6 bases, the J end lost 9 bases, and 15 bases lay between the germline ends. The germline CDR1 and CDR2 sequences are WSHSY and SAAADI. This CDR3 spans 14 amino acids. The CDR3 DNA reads TGCGCCAGCAGGGAACAGGGTTATGCTTCACCCCTCCACTTT. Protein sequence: CASREQGYASPLHF.

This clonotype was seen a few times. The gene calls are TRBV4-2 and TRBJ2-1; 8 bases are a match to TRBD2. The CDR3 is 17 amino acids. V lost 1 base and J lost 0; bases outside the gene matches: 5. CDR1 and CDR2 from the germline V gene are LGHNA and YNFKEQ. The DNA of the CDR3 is TGTGCCAGCAGCCAAGGGGGGCTAGCGGGCTCCTACAATGAGCAGTTCTTC. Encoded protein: CASSQGGLAGSYNEQFF.

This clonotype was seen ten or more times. This CDR3 reads CAISESGGTDTQYF. CDR3 sequence (DNA): TGTGCCATCAGTGAGTCCGGGGGAACAGATACGCAGTATTTT. This chain connects TRBV10-3 to TRBJ2-3; the D gene is possibly TRBD2 (6 bases). The CDR3 is made up of 14 amino acids. Germline assignment: CDR1 ENHRY and CDR2 SYGVKD. V was cut by 0 bases and J by 3 bases, with 7 bases left in between.

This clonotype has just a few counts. The CDR3 coding sequence is TGCAGTGCTACCCTTCCGGGACAGGGAGAATCTGAGCAGTTCTTC. The encoded protein is CSATLPGQGESEQFF. The J gene is TRBJ2-1, the V gene TRBV20-1, with 9 bases that match TRBD1. This CDR3 has 15 residues. V was pared by 4 bases and J by 9 bases, with 13 bases of the junction left unmatched. The germline V gene has CDR1 DFQATT and CDR2 SNEGSKA (reference sequence).